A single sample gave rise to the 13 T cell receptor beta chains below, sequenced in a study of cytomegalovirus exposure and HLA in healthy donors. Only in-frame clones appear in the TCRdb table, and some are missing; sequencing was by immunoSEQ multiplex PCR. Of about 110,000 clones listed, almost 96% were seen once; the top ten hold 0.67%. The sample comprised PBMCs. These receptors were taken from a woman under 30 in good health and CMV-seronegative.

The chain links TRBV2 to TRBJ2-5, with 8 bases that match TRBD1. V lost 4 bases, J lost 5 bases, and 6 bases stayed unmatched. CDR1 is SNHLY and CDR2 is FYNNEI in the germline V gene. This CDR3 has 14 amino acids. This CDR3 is CASSASRGQETQYF. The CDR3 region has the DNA TGTGCCAGCAGTGCCTCCAGGGGGCAGGAGACCCAGTACTTC. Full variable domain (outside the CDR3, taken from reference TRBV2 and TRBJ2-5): EPEVTQTPSHQVTQMGQEVILRCVPISNHLYFYWYRQILGQKVEFLVSFYNNEISEKSEIFDDQFSVERPDGSNFTLKIRSTKLEDSAMYFCASSASRGQETQYFGPGTRLLVL.

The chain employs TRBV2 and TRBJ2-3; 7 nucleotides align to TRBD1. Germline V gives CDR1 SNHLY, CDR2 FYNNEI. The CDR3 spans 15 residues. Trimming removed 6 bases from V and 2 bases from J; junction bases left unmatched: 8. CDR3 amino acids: CASRQQGISTDTQYF. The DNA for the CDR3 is TGTGCCAGCAGGCAACAGGGGATATCCACAGATACGCAGTATTTT.

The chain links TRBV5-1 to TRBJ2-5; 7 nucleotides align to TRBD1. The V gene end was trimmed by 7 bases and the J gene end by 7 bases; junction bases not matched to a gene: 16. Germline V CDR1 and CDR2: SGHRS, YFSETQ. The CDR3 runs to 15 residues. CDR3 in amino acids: CASSERGLDSGTQYF. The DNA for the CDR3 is TGCGCCAGCTCTGAAAGGGGGCTGGATTCGGGGACCCAGTACTTC. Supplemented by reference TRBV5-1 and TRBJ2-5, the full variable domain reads KAGVTQTPRYLIKTRGQQVTLSCSPISGHRSVSWYQQTPGQGLQFLFEYFSETQRNKGNFPGRFSGRQFSNSRSEMNVSTLELGDSALYLCASSERGLDSGTQYFGPGTRLLVL.

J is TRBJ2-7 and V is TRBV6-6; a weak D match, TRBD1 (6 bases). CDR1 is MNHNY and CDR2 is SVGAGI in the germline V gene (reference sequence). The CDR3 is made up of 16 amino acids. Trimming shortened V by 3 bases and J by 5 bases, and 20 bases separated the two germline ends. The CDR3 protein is CASSYPPGQFPNEQYF. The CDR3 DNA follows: TGTGCCAGCAGTTATCCCCCCGGACAGTTTCCAAACGAGCAGTACTTC.

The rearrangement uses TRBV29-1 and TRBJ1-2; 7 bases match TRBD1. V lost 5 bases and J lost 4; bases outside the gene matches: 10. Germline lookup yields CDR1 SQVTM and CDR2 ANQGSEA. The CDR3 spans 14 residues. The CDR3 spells CSVTGQESSYGYTF. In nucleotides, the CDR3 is TGCAGCGTTACTGGACAGGAGAGTTCCTATGGCTACACCTTC. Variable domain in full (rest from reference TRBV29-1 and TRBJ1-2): SAVISQKPSRDICQRGTSLTIQCQVDSQVTMMFWYRQQPGQSLTLIATANQGSEATYESGFVIDKFPISRPNLTFSTLTVSNMSPEDSSIYLCSVTGQESSYGYTFGSGTRLTVV.

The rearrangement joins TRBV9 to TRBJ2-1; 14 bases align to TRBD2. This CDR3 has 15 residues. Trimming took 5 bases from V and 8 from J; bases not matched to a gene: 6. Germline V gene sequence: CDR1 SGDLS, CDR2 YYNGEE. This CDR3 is CASSETSGGAYEQFF. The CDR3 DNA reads TGTGCCAGCAGTGAGACTAGCGGGGGGGCCTATGAGCAGTTCTTC.

The CDR3 spells CASRSSGGGSYEQYF. DNA of the CDR3: TGTGCCAGCAGATCCTCTGGCGGGGGCTCCTACGAGCAGTACTTC. J is TRBJ2-7 and V is TRBV7-2, with 7 bases aligning to TRBD2. The V gene's germline CDR1 is SGHTA and CDR2 FQGNSA. Trimming at V came to 6 bases and at J to 0 bases, leaving 8 bases not matched to a gene. The CDR3 is 15 amino acids.

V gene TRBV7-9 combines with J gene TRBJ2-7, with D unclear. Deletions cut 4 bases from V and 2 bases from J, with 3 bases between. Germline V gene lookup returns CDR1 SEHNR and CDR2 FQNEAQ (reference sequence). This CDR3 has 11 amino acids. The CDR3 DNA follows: TGTGCCAGCAGCTCCGCCTACGAGCAGTACTTC. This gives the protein CASSSAYEQYF.

This CDR3 is CASSLLTGSNEQFF. CDR3 nucleotide sequence: TGTGCCAGCAGCCTCTTGACAGGGTCCAATGAGCAGTTCTTC. The chain couples TRBV7-9 to TRBJ2-1; 7 nucleotides agree with TRBD1. V shed 5 bases and J 6 bases; nucleotides not matched to a gene: 7. Germline-derived CDR1 and CDR2 are SEHNR and FQNEAQ (reference sequence). This CDR3 contains 14 residues.

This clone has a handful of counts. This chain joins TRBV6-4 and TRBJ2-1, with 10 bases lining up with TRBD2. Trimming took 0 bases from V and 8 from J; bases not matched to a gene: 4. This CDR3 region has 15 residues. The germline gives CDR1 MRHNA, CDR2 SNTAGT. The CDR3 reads CASSDSSGGAYEQFF. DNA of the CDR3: TGTGCCAGCAGTGACTCGAGCGGGGGGGCATATGAGCAGTTCTTC.

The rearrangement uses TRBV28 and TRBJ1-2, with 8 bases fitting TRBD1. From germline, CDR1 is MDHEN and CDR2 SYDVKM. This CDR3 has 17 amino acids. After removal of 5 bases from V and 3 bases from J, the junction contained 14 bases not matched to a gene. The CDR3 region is CASSLPGTGVPYYGYTF. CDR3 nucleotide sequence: TGTGCCAGCAGTCTCCCCGGGACAGGAGTACCATACTATGGCTACACCTTC.

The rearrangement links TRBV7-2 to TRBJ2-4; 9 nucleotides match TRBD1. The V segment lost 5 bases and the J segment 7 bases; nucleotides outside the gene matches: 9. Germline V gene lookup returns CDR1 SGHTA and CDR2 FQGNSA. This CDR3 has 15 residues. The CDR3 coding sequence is TGTGCCAGCAGCACCAGGGGACAGGGTGGGAACATTCAGTACTTC. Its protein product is CASSTRGQGGNIQYF.

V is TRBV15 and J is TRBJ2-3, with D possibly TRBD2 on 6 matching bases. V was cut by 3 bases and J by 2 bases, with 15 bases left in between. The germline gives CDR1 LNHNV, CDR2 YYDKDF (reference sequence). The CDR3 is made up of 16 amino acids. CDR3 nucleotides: TGTGCCACCAGCAGGATTCCCGGAGGGATCACAGATACGCAGTATTTT. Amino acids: CATSRIPGGITDTQYF.